This T cell receptor (beta chain) stems from a study of read filtering for tumor transcriptome and immune sequencing. In the study overall: Per sample, TCR-region reads ranged about 3.5 to 11 million by IR-seq, roughly 75 to 1,400 by RNA-seq. Study findings and constraints: Approximately 79% of IR-seq clonotypes had a single read, yet these held about 3.4% of reads. Dropping single-read clonotypes raised IR-seq and RNA-seq shared-clonotype correlation.

As regards this clonotype: What it recognizes is unknown. A clone one base away is much larger, so this may be a read error.

Molecular barcoded adaptors covering alpha/delta and beta/gamma chains were used on about 0.4 ug RNA. TCRdb ran MiXCR on the reads and lists one entry per CDR3 protein. The sample consists of some 22,000 distinct CDR3 sequences, about an eighth of them appearing once. Germline CDR1 and CDR2: LGHDT and YNNKEL (reference sequence). This CDR3 comprises 15 residues. The V and J genes are TRBV3-1 and TRBJ2-1; D possibly corresponds to TRBD2 (7 bases). The TCR was taken from a donor at least 40 years old with multiple myeloma. Specimen: a population of CD138-negative cells sorted from bone marrow. CDR3 DNA: TGTGCCAGCAGCCTTAGGGGGGGTAGCGTCAATGAGCAGTCCTTC. It translates to CASSLRGGSVNEQSF.